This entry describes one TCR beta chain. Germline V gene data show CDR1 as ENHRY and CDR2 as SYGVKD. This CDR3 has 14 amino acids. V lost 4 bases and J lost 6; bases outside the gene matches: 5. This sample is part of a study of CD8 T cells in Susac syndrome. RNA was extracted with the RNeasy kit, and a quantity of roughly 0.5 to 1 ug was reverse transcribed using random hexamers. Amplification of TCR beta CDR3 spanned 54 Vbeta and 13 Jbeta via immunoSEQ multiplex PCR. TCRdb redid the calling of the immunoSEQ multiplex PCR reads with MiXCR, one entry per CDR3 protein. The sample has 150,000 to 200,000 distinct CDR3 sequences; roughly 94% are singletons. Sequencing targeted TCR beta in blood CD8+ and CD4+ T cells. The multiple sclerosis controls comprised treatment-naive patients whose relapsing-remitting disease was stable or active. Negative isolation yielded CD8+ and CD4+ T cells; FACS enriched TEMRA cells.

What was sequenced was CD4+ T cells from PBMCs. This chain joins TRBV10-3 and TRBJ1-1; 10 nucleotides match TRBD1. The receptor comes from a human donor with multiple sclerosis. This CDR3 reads CAISGQGANPEAFF. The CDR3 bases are TGTGCCATCAGTGGACAGGGGGCAAACCCTGAAGCTTTCTTT.